The clone carrying this TCR beta chain was counted a few times. This record comes from a study of identical twins. This CDR3 is built from 14 residues. Trimming took off 1 base at V and 3 bases at J, with 7 bases between the two ends. Germline CDR1 and CDR2: MGHRA and YSYEKL. TCRdb redid the calling of the 5' RACE reads with MiXCR, one entry per CDR3 protein. The sample includes around 1.7 million distinct CDR3 sequences, under 35% of them seen just once. The sequence derives from a newborn girl in good health. V gene TRBV4-1 combines with J gene TRBJ2-1; D gene uncertain. Specimen: cord blood. Written as DNA, the CDR3 is TGCGCCAGCAGCCAAGGGCCCAACTACAATGAGCAGTTCTTC. Protein sequence: CASSQGPNYNEQFF.